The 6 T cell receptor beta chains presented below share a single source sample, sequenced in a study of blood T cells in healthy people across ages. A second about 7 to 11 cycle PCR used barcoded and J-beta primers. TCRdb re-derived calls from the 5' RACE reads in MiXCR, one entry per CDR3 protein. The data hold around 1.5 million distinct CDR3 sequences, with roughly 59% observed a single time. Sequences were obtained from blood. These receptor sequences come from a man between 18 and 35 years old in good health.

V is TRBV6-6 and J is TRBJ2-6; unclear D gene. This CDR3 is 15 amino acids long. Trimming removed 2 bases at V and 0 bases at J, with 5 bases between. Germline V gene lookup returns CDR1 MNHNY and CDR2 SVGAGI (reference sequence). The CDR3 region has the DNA TGTGCCAGCAGTTACCCCGGCTCTGGGGCCAACGTCCTGACTTTC. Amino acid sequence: CASSYPGSGANVLTF.

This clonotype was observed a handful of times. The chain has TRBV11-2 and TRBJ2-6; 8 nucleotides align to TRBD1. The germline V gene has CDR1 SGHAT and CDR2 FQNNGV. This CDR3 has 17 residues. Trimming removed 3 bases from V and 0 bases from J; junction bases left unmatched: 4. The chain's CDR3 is CASSFGTGNSGANVLTF. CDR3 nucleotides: TGTGCCAGCAGCTTTGGGACAGGAAACTCTGGGGCCAACGTCCTGACTTTC.

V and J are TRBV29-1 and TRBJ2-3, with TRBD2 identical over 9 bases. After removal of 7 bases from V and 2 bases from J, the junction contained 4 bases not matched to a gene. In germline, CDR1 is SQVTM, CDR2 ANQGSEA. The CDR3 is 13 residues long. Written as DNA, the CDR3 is TGCAGCGGGCTAGCGGGGATCACAGATACGCAGTATTTT. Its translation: CSGLAGITDTQYF.

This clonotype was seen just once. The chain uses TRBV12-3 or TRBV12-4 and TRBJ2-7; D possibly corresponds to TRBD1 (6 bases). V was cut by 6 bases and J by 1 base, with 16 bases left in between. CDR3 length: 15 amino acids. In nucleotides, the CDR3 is TGTGCCAGCAGGAACGACAGGCTACCTTCCTACGAGCAGTACTTC. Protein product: CASRNDRLPSYEQYF.

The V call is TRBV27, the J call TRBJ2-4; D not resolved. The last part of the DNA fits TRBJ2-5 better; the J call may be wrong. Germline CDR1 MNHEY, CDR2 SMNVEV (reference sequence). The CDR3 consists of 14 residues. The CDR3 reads CASSLTPQQETQYF. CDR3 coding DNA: TGTGCCAGCAGTTTAACCCCACAGCAAGAGACCCAGTACTTC.

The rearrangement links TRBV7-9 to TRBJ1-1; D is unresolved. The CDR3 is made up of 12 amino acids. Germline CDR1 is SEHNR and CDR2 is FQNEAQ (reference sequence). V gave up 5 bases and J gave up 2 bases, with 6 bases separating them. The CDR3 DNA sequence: TGTGCCAGCAGCCAGCCCAACACTGAAGCTTTCTTT. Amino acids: CASSQPNTEAFF.